What follows are 18 T cell receptor beta chains derived from one specimen sequenced in a study of CD8 T cells in Susac syndrome. The RNA input was about 0.5 to 1 ug, and it was reverse transcribed with random hexamers. Via MiXCR, TCRdb re-called the immunoSEQ multiplex PCR reads, giving one row per CDR3 protein. The sample lists about 120,000 distinct CDR3 sequences, around 90% occurring once. What was sequenced was CD4+ T cells from PBMCs. The source of these receptors is a human donor in good health.

The V call is TRBV5-1, the J call TRBJ1-1, with D uncertain. V was pared by 4 bases and J by 8 bases, with 18 bases between. The CDR3 covers 14 residues. Germline V CDR1 and CDR2: SGHRS, YFSETQ. The CDR3: CASSEGSGSREAFF. Here the CDR3 DNA reads TGCGCCAGCAGCGAAGGGTCAGGTAGTCGAGAAGCTTTCTTT.

As DNA, the CDR3 is TGTGCCATCAATGGGGCGGGATCGGAAGAGCAGTTCTTC. Its protein product is CAINGAGSEEQFF. V usage is TRBV10-3 and J usage is TRBJ2-1, with D maybe TRBD2 (6 bases). Trimming pared 7 bases from V and 10 bases from J, leaving 17 bases between. Germline V lookup: CDR1 ENHRY, CDR2 SYGVKD. The CDR3 totals 13 residues.

The chain is built from TRBV5-6 and TRBJ1-5, with no clear D. Germline lookup yields CDR1 SGHDT and CDR2 YYEEEE. This CDR3 has 14 residues. V lost 0 bases and J lost 7, with 11 bases in between. The CDR3 DNA is TGTGCCAGCAGCTTGGTGTCAGGATCCCAGCCCCAGCATTTT. Amino acid sequence: CASSLVSGSQPQHF. The full variable domain, rest sourced from reference TRBV5-6 and TRBJ1-5, is DAGVTQSPTHLIKTRGQQVTLRCSPKSGHDTVSWYQQALGQGPQFIFQYYEEEERQRGNFPDRFSGHQFPNYSSELNVNALLLGDSALYLCASSLVSGSQPQHFGDGTRLSIL.

This chain connects TRBV18 to TRBJ1-3; TRBD1 is a possible D gene (5 bases). The CDR3 sequence is 15 residues long. The germline gives CDR1 KGHSH, CDR2 LQKENI. V lost 3 bases, J lost 0 bases, and 9 bases lay in between. CDR3 DNA sequence: TGTGCCAGCTCACCGTCGGACATCTCTGGAAACACCATATATTTT. It translates to CASSPSDISGNTIYF.

V and J are TRBV5-1 and TRBJ2-4; 12 nucleotides line up with TRBD2. The CDR3 runs 16 residues. V was clipped by 2 bases and J by 8 bases; unmatched bases: 8. Germline values: CDR1 SGHRS, CDR2 YFSETQ. The CDR3 spells CASSFRLAGDLDIQYF. CDR3 bases: TGCGCCAGCAGCTTTCGACTAGCGGGGGATTTAGACATTCAGTACTTC.

As DNA, the CDR3 is TGTGCCAGCAGTCCTGACAGGGGGCTGAGGACTTTCTTT. Amino acids: CASSPDRGLRTFF. The rearrangement uses TRBV12-3 or TRBV12-4 and TRBJ1-1, with 10 bases identical to TRBD1. The J segment lost 12 bases and the V segment lost 5 bases, leaving 9 bases of the junction unmatched. The CDR3 length is 13 residues.

The genes are TRBV19 and TRBJ1-2, with D hard to call. CDR1 and CDR2 (germline): LNHDA, SQIVND (reference sequence). The V end was cut by 4 bases, the J end by 2 bases, with 5 bases between. The CDR3 runs 12 residues. The CDR3 protein is CASSNRNYGYTF. As DNA, the CDR3 is TGTGCCAGTAGTAACAGAAACTATGGCTACACCTTC.

The CDR3 sequence: CASSQKPGTGGSGRTWELFF. CDR3 in DNA: TGTGCCAGCAGCCAAAAACCAGGGACAGGGGGCTCCGGGAGGACATGGGAGCTGTTTTTT. V is TRBV11-2 and J is TRBJ2-2, with 12 bases that match TRBD1. The ends lost 5 bases at V and 9 bases at J; junction bases unmatched: 22. The CDR3 consists of 20 residues. Germline V gene data show CDR1 as SGHAT and CDR2 as FQNNGV.

The genes are TRBV19 and TRBJ2-2, with 11 bases that match TRBD2. In germline, CDR1 is LNHDA, CDR2 SQIVND (reference sequence). The CDR3 contains 17 residues. V shed 4 bases, J shed 3 bases, and the junction held 7 bases outside the gene matches. The CDR3: CASSKTSGRLDTGELFF. The CDR3, as DNA: TGTGCCAGTAGTAAAACTAGCGGGAGACTGGACACCGGGGAGCTGTTTTTT.

This clonotype was counted once. The chain employs TRBV5-4 and TRBJ2-3, with D unclear. The length of the CDR3 is 15 residues. V was cut by 0 bases and J by 1 base, with 9 bases left in between. From germline, CDR1 is SGHNT and CDR2 YYREEE (reference sequence). CDR3 DNA sequence: TGTGCCAGCAGCTTGGGCGTGAGCGGCACAGATACGCAGTATTTT. This gives the protein CASSLGVSGTDTQYF.

This chain connects TRBV9 to TRBJ2-2; TRBD1 matches 7 bases. This CDR3 is 15 amino acids long. Germline loops: CDR1 SGDLS, CDR2 YYNGEE. The junction had 2 bases not matched to a gene; V was cut back by 3 bases and J by 0 bases. As DNA, the CDR3 is TGTGCCAGCAGCGCCGGGACAGCGAACACCGGGGAGCTGTTTTTT. Translation gives CASSAGTANTGELFF.

The chain has TRBV29-1 and TRBJ1-2, with 7 bases matching TRBD1. Germline V gene data show CDR1 as SQVTM and CDR2 as ANQGSEA. There are 14 residues in the CDR3. Losses at the gene ends were 4 bases for V and 5 bases for J; bases not matched to a gene: 10. DNA of the CDR3: TGCAGCGTTGTTCCTGGTGACAGGGAATATGGCTACACCTTC. It is translated as CSVVPGDREYGYTF.

The genes are TRBV15 and TRBJ1-2, with TRBD1 matching 9 bases. V shed 5 bases and J 5 bases; nucleotides not matched to a gene: 6. Per germline, CDR1 LNHNV and CDR2 YYDKDF (reference sequence). The CDR3 contains 14 residues. CDR3 sequence (DNA): TGTGCCACCAGCCCCCGGGACAGGGCTTATGGCTACACCTTC. This sequence encodes CATSPRDRAYGYTF.

The V gene is TRBV3-1, the J gene TRBJ1-2; maybe TRBD1 (5 bases). The CDR3 consists of 14 residues. Between the trimmed V and J ends, which lost 3 bases and 2 bases, there was a span of 10 bases. The V gene's germline CDR1 is LGHDT and CDR2 YNNKEL (reference sequence). CDR3 DNA sequence: TGTGCCAGCAGCCAGACAGACGGGAACTATGGCTACACCTTC. It codes for CASSQTDGNYGYTF. The full variable domain, in which reference TRBV3-1 and TRBJ1-2 provide the parts outside the CDR3, is DTAVSQTPKYLVTQMGNDKSIKCEQNLGHDTMYWYKQDSKKFLKIMFSYNNKELIINETVPNRFSPKSPDKAHLNLHINSLELGDSAVYFCASSQTDGNYGYTFGSGTRLTVV.

V is TRBV12-3 or TRBV12-4 and J is TRBJ1-5; TRBD1 is a possible D gene (6 bases). This CDR3 has 14 residues. V was shortened by 6 bases and J by 6 bases, with 15 bases between the two germline ends. CDR3 residues: CASSENRDGQPQHF. For the CDR3, the DNA is TGTGCCAGCAGCGAGAACAGGGACGGTCAGCCCCAGCATTTT.

The CDR3 coding sequence is TGTGCCAGCAGTTACAACTCTGAAGCTTTCTTT. This gives the protein CASSYNSEAFF. This sequence joins TRBV6-5 and TRBJ1-1; D not certain. Germline CDR1 MNHEY, CDR2 SVGAGI. There are 11 residues in the CDR3. Trimming removed 2 bases at V and 6 bases at J, with 4 bases between.

CDR3 DNA sequence: TGCGCCAGCAGCTTGGATCGAGGAGGGGCCTACAATGAGCAGTTCTTC. Its protein product is CASSLDRGGAYNEQFF. This chain joins TRBV5-1 and TRBJ2-1, with D perhaps TRBD2 (6 bases). The CDR3 extends over 16 amino acids. Trimming removed 0 bases at V and 2 bases at J, with 12 bases between. CDR1 SGHRS and CDR2 YFSETQ come from the germline V gene.

This clonotype showed up just a few times. This sequence joins TRBV7-9 and TRBJ2-7, with D possibly matching TRBD2 (5 bases). Germline V gives CDR1 SEHNR, CDR2 FQNEAQ (reference sequence). V gave up 5 bases and J gave up 3 bases, with 14 bases separating them. The CDR3 totals 14 residues. In nucleotides, the CDR3 is TGTGCCAGCAGCCCGACTTCGGGGTACTACGAGCAGTACTTC. Translated: CASSPTSGYYEQYF.